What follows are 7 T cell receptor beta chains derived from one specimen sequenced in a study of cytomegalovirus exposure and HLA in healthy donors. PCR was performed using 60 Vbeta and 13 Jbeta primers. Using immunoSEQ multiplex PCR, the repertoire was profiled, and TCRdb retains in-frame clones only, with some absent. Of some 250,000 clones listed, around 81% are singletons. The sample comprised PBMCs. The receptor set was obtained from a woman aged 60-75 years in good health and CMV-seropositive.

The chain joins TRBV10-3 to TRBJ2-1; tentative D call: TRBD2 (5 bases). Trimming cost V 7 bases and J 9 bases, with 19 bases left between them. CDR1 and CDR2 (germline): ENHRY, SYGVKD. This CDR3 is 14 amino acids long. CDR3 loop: CAIMRSSPNGEQFF. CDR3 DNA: TGTGCCATCATGAGGTCTAGCCCTAACGGTGAGCAGTTCTTC.

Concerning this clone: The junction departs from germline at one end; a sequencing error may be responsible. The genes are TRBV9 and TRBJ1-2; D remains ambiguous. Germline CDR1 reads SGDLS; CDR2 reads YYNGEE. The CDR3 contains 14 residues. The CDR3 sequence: CASSVLIGNSGYTF. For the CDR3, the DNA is TGTGCCAGCAGCGTATTGATCGGGAACTCTGGCTACACCTTC.

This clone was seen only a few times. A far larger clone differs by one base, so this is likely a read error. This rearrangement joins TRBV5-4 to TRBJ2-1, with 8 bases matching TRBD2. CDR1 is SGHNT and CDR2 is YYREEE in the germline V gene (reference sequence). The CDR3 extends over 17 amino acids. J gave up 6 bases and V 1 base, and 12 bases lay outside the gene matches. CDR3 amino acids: CASSLSPLAGPFNEQFF. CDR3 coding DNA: TGTGCCAGCAGCTTGTCCCCTTTAGCGGGACCGTTCAATGAGCAGTTCTTC.

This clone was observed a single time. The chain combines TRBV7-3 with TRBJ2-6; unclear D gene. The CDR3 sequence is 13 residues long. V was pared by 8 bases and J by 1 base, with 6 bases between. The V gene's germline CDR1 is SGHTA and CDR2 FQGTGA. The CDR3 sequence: CASSQSGANVLTF. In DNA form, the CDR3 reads TGTGCCAGCTCCCAATCTGGGGCCAACGTCCTGACTTTC.

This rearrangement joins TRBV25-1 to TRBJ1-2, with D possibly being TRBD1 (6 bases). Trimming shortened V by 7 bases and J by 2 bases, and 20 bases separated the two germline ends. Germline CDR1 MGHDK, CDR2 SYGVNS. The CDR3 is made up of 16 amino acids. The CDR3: CASTVRGGQNNYGYTF. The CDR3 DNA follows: TGTGCCAGCACCGTTAGAGGAGGACAGAACAACTATGGCTACACCTTC.

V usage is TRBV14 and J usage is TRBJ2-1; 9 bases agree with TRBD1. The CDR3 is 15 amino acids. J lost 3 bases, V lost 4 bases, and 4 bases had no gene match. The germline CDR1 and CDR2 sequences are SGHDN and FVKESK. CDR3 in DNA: TGTGCCAGCAGCCCGGGACAGGGAAACTACAATGAGCAGTTCTTC. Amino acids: CASSPGQGNYNEQFF.

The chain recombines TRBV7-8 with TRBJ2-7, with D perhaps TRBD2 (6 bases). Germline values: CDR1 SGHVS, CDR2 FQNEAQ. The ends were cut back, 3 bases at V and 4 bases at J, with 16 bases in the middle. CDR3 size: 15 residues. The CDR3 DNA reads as TGTGCCAGCAGCTTCCCTCGGGGGAGCACGTACGAGCAGTACTTC. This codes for CASSFPRGSTYEQYF.